This T cell receptor beta chain was recorded in a study of blood T cell repertoires in COVID-19. This clone was recorded once. Produced via immunoSEQ multiplex PCR; TCRdb's table is partial and in-frame only. Of some 350,000 clones detected, approximately 89% appear once; the ten largest clones hold roughly 5.3%. CDR1 is SGHTA, CDR2 FQGNSA, per germline. The V and J ends lost 5 bases and 4 bases respectively, with 17 bases between them. CDR3 size: 15 residues. The study recruited people aged 18 to 89 years across around 24 US areas. Sequencing was performed on PBMCs or T cells enriched from blood (not recorded which). The receptor comes from a woman under 40 who had recovered from COVID-19. This rearrangement joins TRBV7-2 to TRBJ1-1; perhaps TRBD1 as D (5 bases). The CDR3 region is CASSKLFLGPTEAFF. The CDR3 DNA reads as TGTGCCAGCAGCAAGCTTTTTTTGGGGCCCACTGAAGCTTTCTTT.